These 19 T cell receptor beta chains originate from one sample sequenced in a study of shared clonotypes between healthy human individuals. Naive CD8 cells comprised CD45RO-negative, CCR7-positively selected cells, excluding terminally differentiated effector memory CD45RA+ cells. TCRdb's table, derived via immunoSEQ multiplex PCR, lists solely in-frame clones and lacks some. This table holds about 590,000 clones, roughly 95% found once. Specimen: naive CD8+ T cells sorted from blood. These receptors came from a woman aged 30 to 39 in good health.

The gene calls are TRBV27 and TRBJ1-2; 8 bases are shared with TRBD1. The CDR3 totals 15 residues. Germline V gene sequence: CDR1 MNHEY, CDR2 SMNVEV (reference sequence). Unmatched junction bases numbered 9, after V lost 5 bases and J lost 4 bases. The CDR3 spells CASSPGQGFFYGYTF. CDR3 sequence (DNA): TGTGCCAGCAGTCCAGGACAGGGCTTTTTCTATGGCTACACCTTC.

This chain joins TRBV13 and TRBJ1-1, with D possibly TRBD1 on 5 matching bases. The CDR3 is 16 residues long. Trimming left V 4 bases short and J 3 bases short, with 18 bases between. Germline V gene lookup returns CDR1 PRHDT and CDR2 FYEKMQ (reference sequence). The CDR3 bases are TGTGCCAGCAGCTCGCTTTTCAGGGAATCGGACACTGAAGCTTTCTTT. It specifies CASSSLFRESDTEAFF.

This chain links TRBV7-8 with TRBJ2-3, with 13 bases fitting TRBD2. There are 16 residues in the CDR3. Germline V CDR1 and CDR2: SGHVS, FQNEAQ. Trimming at V came to 4 bases and at J to 3 bases, leaving 4 bases not matched to a gene. As DNA, the CDR3 is TGTGCCAGCAGCTCCGGACTAGCGGGAGTGACAGATACGCAGTATTTT. Translation: CASSSGLAGVTDTQYF. The variable domain in full, with the rest retrieved from reference TRBV7-8 and TRBJ2-3, is GAGVSQSPRYKVAKRGQDVALRCDPISGHVSLFWYQQALGQGPEFLTYFQNEAQLDKSGLPSDRFFAERPEGSVSTLKIQRTQQEDSAVYLCASSSGLAGVTDTQYFGPGTRLTVL.

The V call is TRBV7-7, the J call TRBJ2-2; D not certain. The CDR3 sequence is 13 residues long. V lost 1 base to trimming and J lost 7 bases, with 7 bases between them. Germline values: CDR1 SSHAT, CDR2 FNYEAQ (reference sequence). CDR3 coding DNA: TGTGCCAGCAGCTTAGGAGGCAGCGGGGAGCTGTTTTTT. Protein: CASSLGGSGELFF.

The V gene is TRBV4-2, the J gene TRBJ1-1; perhaps TRBD1 as D (6 bases). The CDR3 extends over 17 amino acids. V gave up 0 bases and J gave up 0 bases, with 14 bases separating them. Germline assignment: CDR1 LGHNA and CDR2 YNFKEQ. The CDR3 DNA reads TGTGCCAGCAGCCAAGAGGTGGGGGCGCCGATGAACACTGAAGCTTTCTTT. This gives the protein CASSQEVGAPMNTEAFF.

The CDR3 DNA reads as TGTGCCAGCGGCTCAGGTTACGAGCAGTACTTC. Translated, it gives CASGSGYEQYF. This rearrangement joins TRBV5-8 to TRBJ2-7, with D hard to call. Trimming took off 7 bases at V and 4 bases at J, with 9 bases between the two ends. The CDR3 extends over 11 amino acids. Germline V CDR1 and CDR2: SGHTS, YDEGEE. The whole variable domain, filled in from reference TRBV5-8 and TRBJ2-7, reads EAGVTQSPTHLIKTRGQQATLRCSPISGHTSVYWYQQALGLGLQFLLWYDEGEERNRGNFPPRFSGRQFPNYSSELNVNALELEDSALYLCASGSGYEQYFGPGTRLTVT.

This sequence joins TRBV9 and TRBJ2-3; 8 bases map to TRBD2. With 0 bases clipped from V and 6 bases from J, the junction kept 3 bases outside the gene matches. Germline values: CDR1 SGDLS, CDR2 YYNGEE. There are 14 residues in the CDR3. CDR3 sequence reads: CASSVAGGLDTQYF. CDR3 nucleotide sequence: TGTGCCAGCAGCGTAGCGGGAGGGCTTGATACGCAGTATTTT.

This sequence joins TRBV28 and TRBJ2-3; D call uncertain. Trimming cost V 10 bases and J 4 bases, with 15 bases left between them. The CDR3 length is 13 residues. CDR1 is MDHEN and CDR2 is SYDVKM in the germline V gene. The CDR3 spells CATKFMDADTQYF. CDR3 nucleotides: TGTGCCACCAAGTTTATGGATGCAGATACGCAGTATTTT.

The chain links TRBV6-6 to TRBJ2-1, with a possible D match to TRBD2 (5 bases). This CDR3 is 16 amino acids long. CDR1 MNHNY and CDR2 SVGAGI come from the germline V gene (reference sequence). V was pared by 4 bases and J by 9 bases, with 22 bases between. The CDR3, as DNA: TGTGCCAGCAGTTGGAGGTCCGTTTGGAGCGGAATTGAGCAGTTCTTC. Its translation is CASSWRSVWSGIEQFF.

The chain has TRBV9 and TRBJ2-5; TRBD1 aligns across 10 bases. TRBJ2-7 explains the end of the DNA better; the J call may be wrong. The CDR3 covers 14 residues. Germline loops: CDR1 SGDLS, CDR2 YYNGEE. The CDR3 nucleotides are TGTGCCAGCAGCGCCGGGACAGGGGTTGACGAGCAGTACTTC. Translated, it gives CASSAGTGVDEQYF.

J is TRBJ2-5 and V is TRBV7-9; 7 bases align to TRBD1. The J call may be faulty, since TRBJ2-7 better matches the DNA end. The CDR3 runs 16 residues. The V gene's germline CDR1 is SEHNR and CDR2 FQNEAQ (reference sequence). The CDR3 sequence is CASSPPRAGGIYEQYF. The CDR3 DNA is TGTGCCAGCAGCCCCCCACGCGCAGGGGGAATCTACGAGCAGTACTTC.

V gene TRBV28 combines with J gene TRBJ2-3; 7 bases fit TRBD1. Germline assignment: CDR1 MDHEN and CDR2 SYDVKM. The CDR3 loop spans 15 amino acids. The J segment lost 1 base and the V segment lost 2 bases, leaving 3 bases of the junction unmatched. CDR3 in DNA: TGTGCCAGCAGTTTACAGGGGGAAGGCACAGATACGCAGTATTTT. As protein: CASSLQGEGTDTQYF.

With respect to this clone: The same CDR3 arises from other DNA sequences in this sample as well. V and J are TRBV27 and TRBJ2-7, with TRBD2 as a possible D gene (5 bases). V was pared by 2 bases and J by 0 bases, with 8 bases between. The CDR3 length is 14 residues. Per germline, CDR1 MNHEY and CDR2 SMNVEV (reference sequence). In DNA, the CDR3 is TGTGCCAGCAGTTTAGGAGGTAGCTCCTACGAGCAGTACTTC. It codes for CASSLGGSSYEQYF.

The V and J genes are TRBV13 and TRBJ1-2; no reliable D call. Germline assignment: CDR1 PRHDT and CDR2 FYEKMQ (reference sequence). V lost 6 bases and J 7 bases, leaving 12 bases between the germline ends. The CDR3 covers 12 residues. The CDR3 DNA is TGTGCCAGCAGATCAGCGGCCGCTGGCTACACCTTC. This gives the protein CASRSAAAGYTF.

The chain has TRBV7-9 and TRBJ2-1, with TRBD2 matching over 8 bases. Trimming took 5 bases from V and 9 from J; bases not matched to a gene: 6. There are 13 residues in the CDR3. Germline-derived CDR1 and CDR2 are SEHNR and FQNEAQ (reference sequence). The chain's CDR3 is CASSLSREGEQFF. The CDR3 nucleotides read TGTGCCAGCAGCCTATCCCGGGAGGGTGAGCAGTTCTTC.

This sequence joins TRBV28 and TRBJ2-7, with 10 bases matching TRBD2. The ends lost 2 bases at V and 4 bases at J; junction bases unmatched: 8. The CDR3 covers 16 residues. Germline V gene lookup returns CDR1 MDHEN and CDR2 SYDVKM. CDR3 DNA sequence: TGTGCCAGCAGTTTACCGAAGCGGGAGGGGGATTACGAGCAGTACTTC. It encodes CASSLPKREGDYEQYF.

The chain is built from TRBV19 and TRBJ1-4; tentative D call: TRBD1 (5 bases). The CDR3 consists of 15 residues. Deletions cut 2 bases from V and 0 bases from J, with 7 bases between. The germline CDR1 and CDR2 sequences are LNHDA and SQIVND (reference sequence). Here the CDR3 DNA reads TGTGCCAGTAGTATAACGGGGCCAACTAATGAAAAACTGTTTTTT. As protein: CASSITGPTNEKLFF. The whole variable domain, filled in from reference TRBV19 and TRBJ1-4, reads DGGITQSPKYLFRKEGQNVTLSCEQNLNHDAMYWYRQDPGQGLRLIYYSQIVNDFQKGDIAEGYSVSREKKESFPLTVTSAQKNPTAFYLCASSITGPTNEKLFFGSGTQLSVL.

V gene TRBV11-2 combines with J gene TRBJ1-5; D ambiguous. The germline CDR1 and CDR2 sequences are SGHAT and FQNNGV. The CDR3 runs 15 residues. V shed 5 bases and J shed 1 base, with 12 bases lying between them. In DNA, the CDR3 is TGTGCCAGCAGCCTCGTGAGATCAAGCAATCAGCCCCAGCATTTT. Amino acids: CASSLVRSSNQPQHF.

This sequence joins TRBV2 and TRBJ2-7; TRBD1 matches at 10 bases. There are 18 residues in the CDR3. From germline, CDR1 is SNHLY and CDR2 FYNNEI. Losses at the gene ends were 6 bases for V and 0 bases for J; bases not matched to a gene: 14. The CDR3 loop is CASRTPTAGTGASYEQYF. Here the CDR3 DNA reads TGTGCCAGCAGAACCCCCACAGCAGGGACAGGGGCCTCCTACGAGCAGTACTTC.